The 28 T cell receptor beta chains presented below share a single source sample, sequenced in a study of T cell responses to AZD1222 COVID-19 vaccine. Clones were sequenced by immunoSEQ multiplex PCR, and TCRdb holds only the in-frame ones, with some missing. The sample lists some 72,000 clones, 92% occurring once. The specimen was peripheral blood, collected on day 0 of MenACWY control vaccination. The receptors here all came from an adult in good health.

The CDR3 region has the DNA TGTGCCAGCAGTTCGGTTTACAGGGGGTCCCGCGACACCATATATTTT. Its protein product is CASSSVYRGSRDTIYF. The rearrangement links TRBV28 to TRBJ1-3, with 8 bases that match TRBD1. The CDR3 totals 16 residues. Germline CDR1 reads MDHEN; CDR2 reads SYDVKM. J was trimmed by 8 bases and V by 4 bases; bases with no gene match: 13.

This chain joins TRBV7-2 and TRBJ2-1; 9 bases are shared with TRBD1. The CDR3 runs 17 residues. Per germline, CDR1 SGHTA and CDR2 FQGNSA. Unmatched junction bases numbered 7, after V lost 0 bases and J lost 4 bases. The chain's CDR3 is CASSLAVTGGSYNEQFF. The CDR3 DNA reads as TGTGCCAGCAGCTTAGCGGTGACAGGGGGATCTTACAATGAGCAGTTCTTC.

CDR3 amino acids: CAISVGGEGIGQFF. CDR3 DNA sequence: TGTGCCATCAGTGTCGGGGGAGAGGGAATAGGGCAGTTCTTC. The chain joins TRBV10-3 to TRBJ2-1; D perhaps matches TRBD2 (6 bases). In germline, CDR1 is ENHRY, CDR2 SYGVKD. V lost 4 bases and J 12 bases, leaving 19 bases between the germline ends. The CDR3 contains 14 residues.

This rearrangement joins TRBV2 to TRBJ1-2, with TRBD1 as a possible D gene (6 bases). The CDR3 extends over 14 amino acids. Germline lookup yields CDR1 SNHLY and CDR2 FYNNEI. Between the trimmed V and J ends, which lost 2 bases and 7 bases, there was a span of 14 bases. CDR3 coding DNA: TGTGCCAGCAGTGAAATGCGGGGGGCGCCTGGCTACACCTTC. Translation gives CASSEMRGAPGYTF.

V and J are TRBV5-6 and TRBJ1-5; D call uncertain. Germline values: CDR1 SGHDT, CDR2 YYEEEE. With 4 bases removed from V and 4 bases from J, the gap between germline ends came to 21 bases. The CDR3 is 17 amino acids. The CDR3, as DNA: TGTGCCAGCAGCCTCACGATGGAAGGCGGGCAAAATCAGCCCCAGCATTTT. It is translated as CASSLTMEGGQNQPQHF.

This clone is labeled medium-sized. The chain joins TRBV5-5 to TRBJ2-7; 11 bases line up with TRBD1. V shed 0 bases and J 2 bases; nucleotides not matched to a gene: 4. Germline V gene sequence: CDR1 SGHKS, CDR2 YYEKEE (reference sequence). The CDR3 runs to 16 residues. Here the CDR3 DNA reads TGTGCCAGCAGCTTGGAATGGGGACAGGGGGCCTACGAGCAGTACTTC. Translated, it gives CASSLEWGQGAYEQYF.

The count of this clone is one. The genes are TRBV29-1 and TRBJ1-3, with D perhaps TRBD1 (5 bases). The germline V gene has CDR1 SQVTM and CDR2 ANQGSEA. The V end was cut by 7 bases, the J end by 3 bases, with 16 bases between. The CDR3 spans 14 residues. Here the CDR3 DNA reads TGCAGCGCTTCCGTGTTGGGGGTTGGAAACACCATATATTTT. Protein: CSASVLGVGNTIYF. Variable domain in full (rest from reference TRBV29-1 and TRBJ1-3): SAVISQKPSRDICQRGTSLTIQCQVDSQVTMMFWYRQQPGQSLTLIATANQGSEATYESGFVIDKFPISRPNLTFSTLTVSNMSPEDSSIYLCSASVLGVGNTIYFGEGSWLTVV.

The V and J genes are TRBV19 and TRBJ1-2; 7 bases line up with TRBD1. J lost 1 base, V lost 5 bases, and 13 bases had no gene match. The CDR3 is 17 residues long. CDR1 and CDR2 (germline): LNHDA, SQIVND (reference sequence). The CDR3 region has the DNA TGTGCCAGTAGTGCTCACCCTCGACAGGGATATAACTATGGCTACACCTTC. This sequence encodes CASSAHPRQGYNYGYTF. Together with reference TRBV19 and TRBJ1-2, the CDR3 gives the full variable domain: DGGITQSPKYLFRKEGQNVTLSCEQNLNHDAMYWYRQDPGQGLRLIYYSQIVNDFQKGDIAEGYSVSREKKESFPLTVTSAQKNPTAFYLCASSAHPRQGYNYGYTFGSGTRLTVV.

The chain combines TRBV6-2 or TRBV6-3 with TRBJ2-5, with D unresolved. CDR3 length equals 12 residues. Trimming removed 2 bases from V and 4 bases from J, with 5 bases in between. The germline gives CDR1 MNHEY, CDR2 SVGEGT. The DNA of the CDR3 is TGTGCCAGCAGTTACGTGCGAGAGACCCAGTACTTC. Protein sequence: CASSYVRETQYF.

This clone was recorded once. This chain joins TRBV25-1 and TRBJ1-2; 9 bases agree with TRBD1. The CDR3 runs 18 residues. Losses at the gene ends were 1 base for V and 6 bases for J; bases not matched to a gene: 15. Germline values: CDR1 MGHDK, CDR2 SYGVNS. DNA of the CDR3: TGTGCCAGCAGTGAATCTCCGGGACAGGGCCTTGGCGGGGATGGCTACACCTTC. The encoded protein is CASSESPGQGLGGDGYTF.

The chain recombines TRBV18 with TRBJ2-5; no reliable D call. Deletions cut 0 bases from V and 5 bases from J, with 4 bases between. The CDR3 extends over 12 amino acids. Germline values: CDR1 KGHSH, CDR2 LQKENI. The CDR3 bases are TGTGCCAGCTCACCACCGGGGGAGACCCAGTACTTC. Amino acid sequence: CASSPPGETQYF.

The chain combines TRBV18 with TRBJ1-2; possible D gene TRBD1, 5 bases. This CDR3 has 15 amino acids. Looked up from germline, CDR1 is KGHSH and CDR2 is LQKENI. Trimming removed 4 bases at V and 3 bases at J, with 15 bases between. The CDR3 DNA reads TGTGCCAGCTCACGAGGGGAGGGTGGCTACTATGGCTACACCTTC. It codes for CASSRGEGGYYGYTF.

Here the CDR3 reads CSARGGSEQYF. Here the CDR3 DNA reads TGCAGTGCTAGAGGGGGGAGCGAGCAGTACTTC. The V and J genes are TRBV20-1 and TRBJ2-7, with D tentatively TRBD1 or TRBD2 (5 bases each). The CDR3 runs to 11 residues. V shed 1 base and J shed 6 bases, with 7 bases lying between them. The germline V gene encodes CDR1 DFQATT and CDR2 SNEGSKA (reference sequence).

The rearrangement links TRBV19 to TRBJ1-5, with a possible D match to TRBD1 (6 bases). Looked up from germline, CDR1 is LNHDA and CDR2 is SQIVND (reference sequence). The V end lost 6 bases, the J end lost 3 bases, and 24 bases lay between the germline ends. This CDR3 is built from 18 residues. The CDR3: CASRIPNLEGTPNQPQHF. The DNA of the CDR3 is TGTGCCAGTAGGATCCCAAACCTCGAGGGGACACCCAATCAGCCCCAGCATTTT.

Here the CDR3 DNA reads TGTGCCAGCAGCCTAAAAAGGGGGGATAAGATCACAGATACGCAGTATTTT. This encodes CASSLKRGDKITDTQYF. The chain employs TRBV21-1 and TRBJ2-3. TRBV21-1 is labeled a pseudogene. The CDR3 is made up of 17 amino acids.

The V call is TRBV7-9, the J call TRBJ1-2, with 11 bases that match TRBD1. The CDR3 runs to 16 residues. The V segment lost 2 bases and the J segment 6 bases; nucleotides outside the gene matches: 8. The germline V gene encodes CDR1 SEHNR and CDR2 FQNEAQ (reference sequence). CDR3 sequence: CASSLFRDRGYHGYTF. CDR3 sequence (DNA): TGTGCCAGCAGCTTATTCCGGGACAGGGGGTACCATGGCTACACCTTC.

The chain links TRBV19 to TRBJ2-7; D may be TRBD1 (5 bases). Deletions cut 3 bases from V and 2 bases from J, with 11 bases between. CDR1 and CDR2 (germline): LNHDA, SQIVND (reference sequence). This CDR3 comprises 14 residues. The CDR3 loop is CASSMFQGPYEQYF. The CDR3 DNA reads as TGTGCCAGTAGTATGTTCCAGGGCCCCTACGAGCAGTACTTC.

V gene TRBV27 combines with J gene TRBJ2-1; 12 bases are shared with TRBD2. J was trimmed by 6 bases and V by 6 bases; bases with no gene match: 9. The germline V gene has CDR1 MNHEY and CDR2 SMNVEV (reference sequence). CDR3 length: 16 residues. The CDR3, as DNA: TGTGCCAGCAGCAGGTTTTCTAGCGGGAGGGGCAATGAGCAGTTCTTC. Its protein product is CASSRFSSGRGNEQFF.

The chain couples TRBV14 to TRBJ1-1; D is ambiguous. Per the germline V gene, CDR1 is SGHDN and CDR2 is FVKESK. This CDR3 comprises 13 residues. Trimming cost V 2 bases and J 5 bases, with 9 bases left between them. CDR3 nucleotides: TGTGCCAGCAGCCAATTCGGAGGTACTGAAGCTTTCTTT. Translating gives CASSQFGGTEAFF.

The chain carries TRBV7-8 and TRBJ2-5; tentatively, D is TRBD1 (5 bases). This CDR3 is 14 amino acids long. In germline, CDR1 is SGHVS, CDR2 FQNEAQ. V gave up 6 bases and J gave up 1 base, with 12 bases separating them. The CDR3 region has the DNA TGTGCCAGCAGTTCACGACAGATCCAAGAGACCCAGTACTTC. Amino acid sequence: CASSSRQIQETQYF.

V gene TRBV2 combines with J gene TRBJ2-7; 7 bases fit TRBD1. Unmatched junction bases numbered 12, after V lost 7 bases and J lost 3 bases. Germline values: CDR1 SNHLY, CDR2 FYNNEI. The CDR3 is 15 residues long. CDR3 nucleotides: TGTGCCAGCACCACAGGGACAGAAGGACACTACGAGCAGTACTTC. This sequence encodes CASTTGTEGHYEQYF.

V gene TRBV13 combines with J gene TRBJ2-7; weak D call: TRBD2 (6 bases). V lost 3 bases and J 1 base, leaving 13 bases between the germline ends. CDR3 size: 15 residues. Per the germline V gene, CDR1 is PRHDT and CDR2 is FYEKMQ (reference sequence). The CDR3 sequence: CASSLTRMVSYEQYF. CDR3 nucleotide sequence: TGTGCCAGCAGCTTGACTAGGATGGTATCCTACGAGCAGTACTTC. Looking up the rest from reference TRBV13 and TRBJ2-7 gives the full variable domain: AAGVIQSPRHLIKEKRETATLKCYPIPRHDTVYWYQQGPGQDPQFLISFYEKMQSDKGSIPDRFSAQQFSDYHSELNMSSLELGDSALYFCASSLTRMVSYEQYFGPGTRLTVT.

This clone appeared a few times. The chain combines TRBV7-6 with TRBJ2-3, with D perhaps TRBD1 or TRBD2 (6 bases each). V shed 1 base and J shed 4 bases, with 18 bases lying between them. From germline, CDR1 is SGHVS and CDR2 FNYEAQ. The CDR3 covers 17 residues. This CDR3 reads CASSLGGGGRVSDTQYF. CDR3 in DNA: TGTGCCAGCAGCTTAGGCGGAGGGGGGCGCGTTTCAGATACGCAGTATTTT.

The CDR3 bases are TGTGCCAGCAGCCACCCGGACAGAACCTATGGCTACACCTTC. It encodes CASSHPDRTYGYTF. This sequence joins TRBV7-2 and TRBJ1-2, with D perhaps matching TRBD1 (6 bases). In germline, CDR1 is SGHTA, CDR2 FQGNSA. The V end lost 5 bases, the J end lost 4 bases, and 14 bases lay between the germline ends. The CDR3 covers 14 residues.

The chain links TRBV19 to TRBJ1-1, with TRBD1 identical over 8 bases. The length of the CDR3 is 14 residues. Germline V gene data show CDR1 as LNHDA and CDR2 as SQIVND (reference sequence). V trimming: 10 bases; J trimming: 1 base; junction bases outside the gene matches: 8. In DNA, the CDR3 is TGTGCCATCTTGGGTGACAGGGGGAACACTGAAGCTTTCTTT. Residues: CAILGDRGNTEAFF.

The CDR3 nucleotides are TGTGCCATCAGTGAGCTAGGGCTAGCGGGAGGGCCCGGATCGGGGGAGCTGTTTTTT. The encoded protein is CAISELGLAGGPGSGELFF. V usage is TRBV10-3 and J usage is TRBJ2-2; 12 nucleotides match TRBD2. Germline V gives CDR1 ENHRY, CDR2 SYGVKD. This CDR3 has 19 residues. J gave up 8 bases and V 2 bases, and 15 bases lay outside the gene matches.

The chain combines TRBV29-1 with TRBJ2-1; no clear D. Germline assignment: CDR1 SQVTM and CDR2 ANQGSEA. Trimming pared 7 bases from V and 0 bases from J, leaving 10 bases between. The CDR3 has 13 amino acids. CDR3 protein: CSAVQSSYNEQFF. CDR3 sequence (DNA): TGCAGCGCTGTACAGAGCTCCTACAATGAGCAGTTCTTC.

J is TRBJ1-4 and V is TRBV5-6; no definite D call. This CDR3 is 14 amino acids long. Deletions cut 2 bases from V and 5 bases from J, with 10 bases between. Germline V CDR1 and CDR2: SGHDT, YYEEEE. CDR3 sequence: CASSLKAGNEKLFF. CDR3 DNA: TGTGCCAGCAGCTTAAAGGCCGGAAATGAAAAACTGTTTTTT. Full variable domain (missing parts from reference TRBV5-6 and TRBJ1-4): DAGVTQSPTHLIKTRGQQVTLRCSPKSGHDTVSWYQQALGQGPQFIFQYYEEEERQRGNFPDRFSGHQFPNYSSELNVNALLLGDSALYLCASSLKAGNEKLFFGSGTQLSVL.